This TCR beta chain was sequenced during a study of Ad26.COV2.S vaccination and SARS-CoV-2 variants. Study-wide findings and caveats: Vaccine and placebo recipients had comparable breadth of non-spike TCRs.

Clones were read by immunoSEQ multiplex PCR, and TCRdb kept only the in-frame ones, dropping some. This table holds 380,000 or so clones, around 89% found once. As for treatment: about 20 received Ad26.COV2.S at low or high dose, single or two shots; about 5 received placebo; per-sample allocation not given. Following the first vaccine or placebo injection, samples were taken on day 63. This Boston cohort included adults aged 18-55 years. An Ad26 vector was used to express Wuhan-strain SARS-CoV-2 spike as the vaccine. Germline V gene lookup returns CDR1 LGHNA and CDR2 YSLEER. The CDR3 covers 17 residues. V gave up 1 base and J gave up 8 bases, with 21 bases separating them. Details on this clone: The target antigen is unknown.

The sequences come from peripheral blood, collected in a trial of Ad26.COV2.S vaccine versus placebo. The chain combines TRBV4-3 with TRBJ2-1; tentatively, D is TRBD1 (5 bases). This TCR was recovered from a person aged 18-65 years who received the Ad26.COV2.S COVID-19 vaccine or a placebo. This chain's CDR3 is CASSQARVSGITDEQFF. As DNA, the CDR3 is TGCGCCAGCAGCCAAGCCCGGGTCTCAGGGATCACAGATGAGCAGTTCTTC.